This TCR beta chain was sequenced in a study of T cells in Graves' hyperthyroidism and ophthalmopathy. This CDR3 spans 16 amino acids. CDR1 and CDR2 from the germline V gene are KGHDR and SFDVKD. With 3 bases clipped from V and 1 base from J, the junction kept 7 bases outside the gene matches. TCR beta CDR3 regions were amplified from RNA. Researchers ran a first-round RT-PCR on the TCR CDR3 using the HTBI primer set. MiXCR, run by TCRdb on the multiplex PCR reads, gives a single entry per CDR3 protein. The repertoire holds 500,000 to 650,000 distinct CDR3 sequences, with roughly 15% as singletons. The material sequenced was blood. This receptor was taken from a woman between 50 and 59 years old with Graves' ophthalmopathy. The rearrangement uses TRBV24-1 and TRBJ1-2, with TRBD1 matching 7 bases. CDR3 residues: CATSDPRQGLNYGYTF. The CDR3 nucleotides are TGTGCCACCAGTGATCCACGACAGGGACTTAACTATGGCTACACCTTC.